Reported below is one T cell receptor (beta chain). Under the authors' procedure: Estimation of nucleated cell counts was performed using reference gene primer amplification. Measured with immunoSEQ multiplex PCR; TCRdb has only the in-frame clones, and not every one. V, J and clone size are those of that table, while D and trimming were read from the DNA. The sample lists over 85,000 clones; around 90% were seen once. The CDR3 covers 16 residues. This sample is part of a study of blood T cell repertoires in COVID-19. For the study at large: Material from acute and convalescent COVID-19 was sourced from the United States, Italy and Spain. T cells, B-cell-depleted T cells, or PBMCs provided the cDNA or gDNA that served as material.

V is TRBV21-1 and J is TRBJ2-3; TRBD2 reflects the table's D call only, with no check against the DNA. TRBV21-1 is designated a pseudogene. The sample comprised peripheral blood. This TCR was sampled from a woman in her seventies with acute or convalescent COVID-19. In DNA, the CDR3 is TGTGCCAGCAGCAAAGTCCGTTCGCTGGAGACAGATACGCAGTATTTT. Its protein product is CASSKVRSLETDTQYF.